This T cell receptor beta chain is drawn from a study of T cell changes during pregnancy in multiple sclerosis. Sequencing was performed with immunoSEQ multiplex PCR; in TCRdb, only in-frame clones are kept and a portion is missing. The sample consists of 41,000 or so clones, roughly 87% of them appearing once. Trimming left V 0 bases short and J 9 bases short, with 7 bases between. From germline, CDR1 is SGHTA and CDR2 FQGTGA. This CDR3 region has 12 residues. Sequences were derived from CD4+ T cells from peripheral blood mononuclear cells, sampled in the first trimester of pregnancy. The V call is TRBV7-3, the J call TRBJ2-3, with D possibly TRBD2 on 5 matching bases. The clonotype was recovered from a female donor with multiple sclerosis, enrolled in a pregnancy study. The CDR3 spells CASSLTGSTQYF. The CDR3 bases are TGTGCCAGCAGCTTAACAGGGAGCACGCAGTATTTT.